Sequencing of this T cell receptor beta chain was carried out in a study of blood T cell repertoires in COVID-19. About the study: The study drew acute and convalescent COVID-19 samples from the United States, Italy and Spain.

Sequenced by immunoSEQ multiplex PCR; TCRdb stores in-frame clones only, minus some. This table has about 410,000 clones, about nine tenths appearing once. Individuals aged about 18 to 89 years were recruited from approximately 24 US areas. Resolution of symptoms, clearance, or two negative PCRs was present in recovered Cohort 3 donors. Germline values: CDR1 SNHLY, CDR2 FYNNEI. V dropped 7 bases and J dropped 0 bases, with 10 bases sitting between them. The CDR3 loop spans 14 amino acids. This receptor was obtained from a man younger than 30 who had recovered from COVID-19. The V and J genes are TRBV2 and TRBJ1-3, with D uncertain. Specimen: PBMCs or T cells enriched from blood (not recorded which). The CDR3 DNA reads TGTGCCAGCACCGCCCTCAGCTCTGGAAACACCATATATTTT. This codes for CASTALSSGNTIYF.